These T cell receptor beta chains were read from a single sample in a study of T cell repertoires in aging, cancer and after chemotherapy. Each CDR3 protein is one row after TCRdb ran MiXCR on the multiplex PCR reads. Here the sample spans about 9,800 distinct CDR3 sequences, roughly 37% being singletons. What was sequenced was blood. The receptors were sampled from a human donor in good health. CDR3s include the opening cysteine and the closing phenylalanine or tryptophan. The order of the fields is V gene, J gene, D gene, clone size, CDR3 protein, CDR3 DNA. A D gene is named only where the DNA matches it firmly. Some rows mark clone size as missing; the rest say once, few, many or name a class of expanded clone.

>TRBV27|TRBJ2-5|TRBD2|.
CASSPLGGETQYF
TGTGCCAGCAGTCCATTGGGAGGGGAGACCCAGTACTTC
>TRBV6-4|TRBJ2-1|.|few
CASSDSGIGGHEQFF
TGTGCCAGCAGTGACTCGGGAATTGGGGGACATGAGCAGTTCTTC
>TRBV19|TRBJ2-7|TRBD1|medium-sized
CASSPWGTGRYEQYF
TGTGCCAGTAGCCCCTGGGGGACAGGGCGGTACGAGCAGTACTTC
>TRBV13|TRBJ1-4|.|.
CASSTRYDGYGNEKLFF
TGTGCCAGCAGCACTCGTTACGACGGATATGGTAATGAAAAACTGTTTTTT
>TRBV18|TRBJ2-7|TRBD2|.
CASSPRRTSGRTYEQYF
TGTGCCAGCTCACCACGTAGGACTAGCGGGAGAACCTACGAGCAGTACTTC
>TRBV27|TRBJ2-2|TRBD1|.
CASSSYRTGGVGAGELFF
TGTGCCAGCAGCAGTTACCGAACAGGGGGCGTTGGAGCCGGGGAGCTGTTTTTT
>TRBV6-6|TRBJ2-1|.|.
CASSYSVNRGNEQFF
TGTGCCAGCAGTTACTCAGTTAACCGGGGCAATGAGCAGTTCTTC
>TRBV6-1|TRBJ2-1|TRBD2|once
CASSDSLAGYNEQFF
TGTGCCAGCAGTGACTCGCTAGCGGGATACAATGAGCAGTTCTTC
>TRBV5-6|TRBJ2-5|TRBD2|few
CASSPVRREGLETQYF
TGTGCCAGCAGTCCAGTTCGGCGGGAGGGTCTTGAGACCCAGTACTTC
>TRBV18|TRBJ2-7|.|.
CASSADGYEQYF
TGTGCCAGCTCAGCGGACGGATACGAGCAGTACTTC
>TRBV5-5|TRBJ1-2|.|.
CASSLWGREAYGYTF
TGTGCCAGCAGCTTGTGGGGCAGGGAGGCCTATGGCTACACCTTC
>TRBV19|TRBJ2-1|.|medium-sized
CASSIQGTYNEQFF
TGTGCCAGTAGTATCCAGGGAACATACAATGAGCAGTTCTTC
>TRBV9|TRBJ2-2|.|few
CASSVSPYVGTGELFF
TGTGCCAGCAGCGTATCTCCCTACGTGGGAACCGGGGAGCTGTTTTTT
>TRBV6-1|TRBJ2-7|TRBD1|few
CASSGGQGTYEQYF
TGTGCCAGCAGTGGAGGACAGGGCACCTACGAGCAGTACTTC